This T cell receptor (beta chain) was recovered during a study of blood T cell repertoires in COVID-19. V shed 7 bases and J shed 8 bases, with 23 bases lying between them. The CDR3 is 15 residues long. The V gene's germline CDR1 is SEHNR and CDR2 FQNEAQ (reference sequence). TCRdb's table, derived via immunoSEQ multiplex PCR, lists solely in-frame clones and lacks some. The table records about 200,000 clones, roughly 80% of them present only once. The J gene is TRBJ1-2, the V gene TRBV7-9; D possibly corresponds to TRBD1 (5 bases). This clonotype originated in a middle-aged man who had recovered from COVID-19. Material: PBMCs or T cells enriched from blood (not recorded which). The CDR3: CASTDKAGVGDGYTF. In nucleotides, the CDR3 is TGTGCCAGCACCGACAAGGCGGGGGTGGGAGACGGCTACACCTTC.